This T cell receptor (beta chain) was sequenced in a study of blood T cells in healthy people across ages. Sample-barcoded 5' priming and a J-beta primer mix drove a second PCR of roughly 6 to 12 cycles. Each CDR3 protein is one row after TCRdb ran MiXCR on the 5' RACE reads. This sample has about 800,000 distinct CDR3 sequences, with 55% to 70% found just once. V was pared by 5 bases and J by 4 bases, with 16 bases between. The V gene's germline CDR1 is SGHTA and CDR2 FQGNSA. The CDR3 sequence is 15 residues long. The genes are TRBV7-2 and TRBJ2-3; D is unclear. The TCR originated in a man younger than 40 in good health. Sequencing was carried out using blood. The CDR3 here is CASSRLTSYADTQYF. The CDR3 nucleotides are TGTGCCAGCAGCCGACTTACGAGCTACGCAGATACGCAGTATTTT.